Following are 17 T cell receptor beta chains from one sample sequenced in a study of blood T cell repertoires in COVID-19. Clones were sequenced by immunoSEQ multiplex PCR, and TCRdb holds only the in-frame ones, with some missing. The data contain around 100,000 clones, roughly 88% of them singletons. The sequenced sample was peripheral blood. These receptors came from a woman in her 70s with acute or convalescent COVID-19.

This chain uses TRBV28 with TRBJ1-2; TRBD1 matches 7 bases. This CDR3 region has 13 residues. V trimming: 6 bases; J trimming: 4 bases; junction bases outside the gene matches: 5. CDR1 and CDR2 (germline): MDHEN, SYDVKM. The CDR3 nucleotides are TGTGCCAGCAGCTCGGGACAGATCTATGGCTACACCTTC. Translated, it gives CASSSGQIYGYTF.

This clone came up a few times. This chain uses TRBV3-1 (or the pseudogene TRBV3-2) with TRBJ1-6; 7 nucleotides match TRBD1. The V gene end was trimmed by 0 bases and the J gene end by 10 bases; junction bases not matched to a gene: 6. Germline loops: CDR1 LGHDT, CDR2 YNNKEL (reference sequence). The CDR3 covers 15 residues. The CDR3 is CASSQEPGGKSPLHF. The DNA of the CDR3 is TGTGCCAGCAGCCAAGAGCCAGGGGGAAAGTCACCCCTCCACTTT.

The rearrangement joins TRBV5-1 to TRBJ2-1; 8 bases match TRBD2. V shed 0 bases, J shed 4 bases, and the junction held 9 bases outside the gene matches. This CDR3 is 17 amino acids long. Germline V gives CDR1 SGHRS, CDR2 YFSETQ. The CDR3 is CASSLAVAGGTYNEQFF. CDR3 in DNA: TGCGCCAGCAGCTTGGCCGTGGCGGGGGGTACGTACAATGAGCAGTTCTTC.

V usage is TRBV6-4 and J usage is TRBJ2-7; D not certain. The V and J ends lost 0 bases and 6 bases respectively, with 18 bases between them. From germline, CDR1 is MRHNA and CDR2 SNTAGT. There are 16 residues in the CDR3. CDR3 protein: CASSDSIIAQRPEQYF. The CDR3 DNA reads TGTGCCAGCAGTGACTCGATCATAGCCCAGAGACCCGAGCAGTACTTC.

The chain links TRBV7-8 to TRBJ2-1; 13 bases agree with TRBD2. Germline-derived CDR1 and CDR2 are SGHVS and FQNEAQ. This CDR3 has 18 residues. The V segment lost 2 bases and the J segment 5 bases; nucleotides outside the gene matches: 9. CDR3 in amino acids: CASSLYSELAGGDNEQFF. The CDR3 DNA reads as TGTGCCAGCAGCTTATATAGCGAACTAGCGGGGGGGGACAATGAGCAGTTCTTC.

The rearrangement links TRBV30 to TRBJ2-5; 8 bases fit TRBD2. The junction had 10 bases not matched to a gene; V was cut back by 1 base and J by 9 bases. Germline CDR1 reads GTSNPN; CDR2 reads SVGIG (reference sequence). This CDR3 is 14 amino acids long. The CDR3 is CAWSELAAVGAQYF. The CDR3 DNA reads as TGTGCCTGGAGTGAACTAGCGGCCGTAGGGGCCCAGTACTTC.

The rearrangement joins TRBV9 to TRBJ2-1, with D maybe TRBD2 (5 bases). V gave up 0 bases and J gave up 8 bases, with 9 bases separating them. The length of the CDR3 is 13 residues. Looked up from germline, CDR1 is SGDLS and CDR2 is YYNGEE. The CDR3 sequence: CASSVGNSDEQFF. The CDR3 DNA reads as TGTGCCAGCAGCGTAGGAAATAGCGATGAGCAGTTCTTC.

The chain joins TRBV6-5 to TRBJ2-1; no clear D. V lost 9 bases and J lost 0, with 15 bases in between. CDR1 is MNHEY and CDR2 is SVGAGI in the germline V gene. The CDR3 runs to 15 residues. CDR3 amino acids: CASKTAGSSYNEQFF. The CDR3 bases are TGTGCCAGTAAAACTGCAGGTAGCTCCTACAATGAGCAGTTCTTC.

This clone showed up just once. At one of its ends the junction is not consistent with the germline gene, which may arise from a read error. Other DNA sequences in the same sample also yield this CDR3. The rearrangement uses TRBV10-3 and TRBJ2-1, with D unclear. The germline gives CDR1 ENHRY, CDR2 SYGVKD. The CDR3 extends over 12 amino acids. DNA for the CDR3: TGCGCCATCAGTGACCTATCAAATGAGCAGTTCTTC. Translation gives CAISDLSNEQFF.

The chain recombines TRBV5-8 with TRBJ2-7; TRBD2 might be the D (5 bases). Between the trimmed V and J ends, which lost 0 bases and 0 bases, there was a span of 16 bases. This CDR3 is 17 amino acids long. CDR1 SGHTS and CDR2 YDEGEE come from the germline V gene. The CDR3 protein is CASSLARRRLGSYEQYF. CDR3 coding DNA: TGTGCCAGCAGCTTGGCCAGAAGGAGGCTGGGCTCCTACGAGCAGTACTTC.

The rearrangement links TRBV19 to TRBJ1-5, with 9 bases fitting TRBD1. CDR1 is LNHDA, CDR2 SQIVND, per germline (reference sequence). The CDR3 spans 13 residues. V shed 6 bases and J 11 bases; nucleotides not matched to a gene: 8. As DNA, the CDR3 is TGTGCCAGTAGAGGGACAGGGAACAAAGCCCAGCATTTT. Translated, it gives CASRGTGNKAQHF.

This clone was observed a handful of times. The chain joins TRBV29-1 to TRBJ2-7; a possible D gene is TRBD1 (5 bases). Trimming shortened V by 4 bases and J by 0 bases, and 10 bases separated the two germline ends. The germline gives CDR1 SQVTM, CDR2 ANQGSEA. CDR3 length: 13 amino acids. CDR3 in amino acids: CSVGTSSSYEQYF. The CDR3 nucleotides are TGCAGCGTTGGGACATCAAGCTCCTACGAGCAGTACTTC.

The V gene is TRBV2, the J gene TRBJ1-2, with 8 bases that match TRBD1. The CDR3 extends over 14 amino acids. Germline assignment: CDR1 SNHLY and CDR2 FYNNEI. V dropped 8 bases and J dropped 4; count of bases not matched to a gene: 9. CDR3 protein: CASLPGQALYGYTF. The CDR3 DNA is TGTGCCAGCTTACCGGGACAGGCTCTCTATGGCTACACCTTC. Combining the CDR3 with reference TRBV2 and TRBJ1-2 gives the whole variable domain EPEVTQTPSHQVTQMGQEVILRCVPISNHLYFYWYRQILGQKVEFLVSFYNNEISEKSEIFDDQFSVERPDGSNFTLKIRSTKLEDSAMYFCASLPGQALYGYTFGSGTRLTVV.

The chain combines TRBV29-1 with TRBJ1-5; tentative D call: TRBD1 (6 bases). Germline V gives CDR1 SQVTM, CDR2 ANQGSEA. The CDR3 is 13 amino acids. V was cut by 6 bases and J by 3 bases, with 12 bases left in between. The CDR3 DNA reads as TGCAGCGTCGGGGACATATACAATCAGCCCCAGCATTTT. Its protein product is CSVGDIYNQPQHF.

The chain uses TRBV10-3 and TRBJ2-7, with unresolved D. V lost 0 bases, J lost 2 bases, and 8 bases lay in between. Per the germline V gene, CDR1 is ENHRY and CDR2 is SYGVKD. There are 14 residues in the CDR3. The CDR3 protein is CAISESVTAYEQYF. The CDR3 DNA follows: TGTGCCATCAGTGAGTCGGTAACAGCCTACGAGCAGTACTTC.

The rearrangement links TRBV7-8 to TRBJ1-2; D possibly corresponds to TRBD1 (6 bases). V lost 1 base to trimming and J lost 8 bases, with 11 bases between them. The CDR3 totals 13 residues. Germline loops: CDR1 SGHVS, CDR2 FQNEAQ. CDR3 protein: CASSLEVQGGYTF. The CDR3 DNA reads TGTGCCAGCAGCTTAGAGGTCCAGGGGGGCTACACCTTC.

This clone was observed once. CDR3 amino acids: CASSIGGAGTEAFF. CDR3 nucleotides: TGTGCCAGCAGCATAGGGGGCGCAGGCACTGAAGCTTTCTTT. The chain links TRBV9 to TRBJ1-1; 7 positions agree with TRBD1. This CDR3 contains 14 residues. Germline assignment: CDR1 SGDLS and CDR2 YYNGEE. Trimming cost V 4 bases and J 4 bases; bases outside gene matches: 7.